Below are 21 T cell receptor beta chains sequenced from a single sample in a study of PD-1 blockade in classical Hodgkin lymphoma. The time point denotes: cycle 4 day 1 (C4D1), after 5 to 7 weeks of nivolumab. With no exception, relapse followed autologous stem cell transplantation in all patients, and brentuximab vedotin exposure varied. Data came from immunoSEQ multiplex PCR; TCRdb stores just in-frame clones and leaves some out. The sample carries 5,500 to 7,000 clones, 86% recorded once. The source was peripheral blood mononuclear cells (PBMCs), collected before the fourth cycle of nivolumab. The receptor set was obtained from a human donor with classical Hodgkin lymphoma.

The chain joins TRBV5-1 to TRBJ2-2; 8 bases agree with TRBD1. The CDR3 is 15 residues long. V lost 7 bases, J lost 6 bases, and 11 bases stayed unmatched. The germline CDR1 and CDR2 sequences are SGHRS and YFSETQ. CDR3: CASFTGTGSPGELFF. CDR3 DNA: TGCGCCAGCTTCACCGGGACAGGTTCCCCCGGGGAGCTGTTTTTT.

CDR3 DNA: TGTGCCACCAGCTCGAGCGGGTATTTCCCAGATACGCAGTATTTT. It translates to CATSSSGYFPDTQYF. V gene TRBV15 combines with J gene TRBJ2-3, with a tentative D call TRBD2 (6 bases). Germline CDR1 and CDR2: LNHNV and YYDKDF (reference sequence). V was trimmed by 5 bases and J by 4 bases, leaving 16 bases between them. The CDR3 runs 15 residues. Looking up the rest from reference TRBV15 and TRBJ2-3 gives the full variable domain: DAMVIQNPRYQVTQFGKPVTLSCSQTLNHNVMYWYQQKSSQAPKLLFHYYDKDFNNEADTPDNFQSRRPNTSFCFLDIRSPGLGDTAMYLCATSSSGYFPDTQYFGPGTRLTVL.

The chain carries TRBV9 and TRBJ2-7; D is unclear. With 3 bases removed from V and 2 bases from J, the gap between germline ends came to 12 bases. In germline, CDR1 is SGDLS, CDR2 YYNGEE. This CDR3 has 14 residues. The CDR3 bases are TGTGCCAGCAGCGCGCATAGTAGACCCTACGAGCAGTACGTC. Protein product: CASSAHSRPYEQYV.

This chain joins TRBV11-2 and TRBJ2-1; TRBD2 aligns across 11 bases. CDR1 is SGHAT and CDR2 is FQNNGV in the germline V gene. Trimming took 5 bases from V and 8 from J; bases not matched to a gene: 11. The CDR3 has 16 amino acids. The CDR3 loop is CASSEVLAGAWDEQFF. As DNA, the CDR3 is TGTGCCAGCAGCGAAGTACTAGCGGGGGCTTGGGATGAGCAGTTCTTC.

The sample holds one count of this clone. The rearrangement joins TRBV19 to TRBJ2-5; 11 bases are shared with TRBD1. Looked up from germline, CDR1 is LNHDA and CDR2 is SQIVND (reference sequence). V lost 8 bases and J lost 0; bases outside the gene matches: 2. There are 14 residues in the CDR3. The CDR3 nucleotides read TGTGCCAGTGGGACAGGGGGAAACCAAGAGACCCAGTACTTC. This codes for CASGTGGNQETQYF.

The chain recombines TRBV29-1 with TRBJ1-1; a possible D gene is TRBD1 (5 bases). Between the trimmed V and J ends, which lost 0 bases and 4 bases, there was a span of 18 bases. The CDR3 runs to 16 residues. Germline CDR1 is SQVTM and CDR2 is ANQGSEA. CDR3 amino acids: CSVEDLGQGAGTEAFF. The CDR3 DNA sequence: TGCAGCGTTGAAGATCTGGGGCAGGGAGCTGGCACTGAAGCTTTCTTT.

The CDR3 here is CATRGGSRYEQYV. The DNA of the CDR3 is TGTGCCACCCGAGGGGGGAGTCGGTACGAGCAGTACGTC. V usage is TRBV28 and J usage is TRBJ2-7, with D perhaps being TRBD1 or TRBD2 (6 bases each). The V gene's germline CDR1 is MDHEN and CDR2 SYDVKM. The CDR3 length is 13 residues. The V gene lost 10 bases and the J gene lost 4 bases, with 17 bases spanning the gap.

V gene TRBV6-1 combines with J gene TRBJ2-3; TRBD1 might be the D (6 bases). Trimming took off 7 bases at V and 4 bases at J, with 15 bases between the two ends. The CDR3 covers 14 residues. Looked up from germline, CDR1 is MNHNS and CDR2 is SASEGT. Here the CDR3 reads CASMGKKGADTQYF. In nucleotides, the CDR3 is TGTGCCAGCATGGGCAAAAAGGGGGCAGATACGCAGTATTTT.

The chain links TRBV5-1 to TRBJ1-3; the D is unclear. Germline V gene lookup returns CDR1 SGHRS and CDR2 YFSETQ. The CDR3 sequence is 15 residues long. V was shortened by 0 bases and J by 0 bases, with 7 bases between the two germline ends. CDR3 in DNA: TGCGCCAGCAGCTTGGGCGGGGACTCTGGAAACACCATATATTTT. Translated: CASSLGGDSGNTIYF.

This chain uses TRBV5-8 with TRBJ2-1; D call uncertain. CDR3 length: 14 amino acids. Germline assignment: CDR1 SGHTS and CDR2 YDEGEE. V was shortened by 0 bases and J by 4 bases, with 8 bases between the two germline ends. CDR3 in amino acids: CASSLVWAYNEQFF. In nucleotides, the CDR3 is TGTGCCAGCAGCTTGGTTTGGGCGTACAATGAGCAGTTCTTC.

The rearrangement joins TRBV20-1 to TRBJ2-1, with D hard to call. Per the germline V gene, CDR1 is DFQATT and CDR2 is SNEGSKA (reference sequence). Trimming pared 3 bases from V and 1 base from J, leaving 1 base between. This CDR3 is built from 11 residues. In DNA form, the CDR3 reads TGCAGTGCTAGGTCCTACAATGAGCAGTTCTTC. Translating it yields CSARSYNEQFF.

This chain's CDR3 is CASSGTYAGELFF. As DNA, the CDR3 is TGTGCCAGCAGTGGGACGTACGCCGGGGAGCTGTTTTTT. The rearrangement joins TRBV25-1 to TRBJ2-2; D gene unclear. The CDR3 is 13 amino acids. CDR1 and CDR2 (germline): MGHDK, SYGVNS. V dropped 4 bases and J dropped 6 bases, with 9 bases sitting between them.

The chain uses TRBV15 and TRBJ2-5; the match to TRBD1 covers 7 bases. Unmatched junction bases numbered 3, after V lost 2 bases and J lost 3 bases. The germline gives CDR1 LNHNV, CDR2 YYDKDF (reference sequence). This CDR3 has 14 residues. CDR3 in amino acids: CATSRSGTEETQYF. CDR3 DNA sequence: TGTGCCACCAGCAGATCGGGGACAGAAGAGACCCAGTACTTC.

The CDR3 region has the DNA TGTGCCATCAGTGATAAGGGTTCTACAGTGAACACCGGGGAGCTGTTTTTT. This gives the protein CAISDKGSTVNTGELFF. The rearrangement links TRBV10-3 to TRBJ2-2; no firm D call. The germline V gene has CDR1 ENHRY and CDR2 SYGVKD. This CDR3 has 17 amino acids. Trimming left V 3 bases short and J 1 base short, with 15 bases between.

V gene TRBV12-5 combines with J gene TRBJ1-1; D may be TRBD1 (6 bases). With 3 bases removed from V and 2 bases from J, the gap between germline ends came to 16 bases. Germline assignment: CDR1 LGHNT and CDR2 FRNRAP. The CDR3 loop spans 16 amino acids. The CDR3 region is CASGLPLPGANTEAFF. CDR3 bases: TGTGCTAGTGGTTTACCTCTCCCGGGGGCCAACACTGAAGCTTTCTTT.

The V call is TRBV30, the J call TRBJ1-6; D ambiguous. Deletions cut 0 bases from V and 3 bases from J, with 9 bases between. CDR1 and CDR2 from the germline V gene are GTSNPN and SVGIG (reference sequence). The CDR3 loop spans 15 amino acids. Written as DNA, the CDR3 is TGTGCCTGGAGTGTGGGGAGCGGCTATAATTCACCCCTCCACTTT. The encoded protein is CAWSVGSGYNSPLHF. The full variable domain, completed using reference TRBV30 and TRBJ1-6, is SQTIHQWPATLVQPVGSPLSLECTVEGTSNPNLYWYRQAAGRGLQLLFYSVGIGQISSEVPQNLSASRPQDRQFILSSKKLLLSDSGFYLCAWSVGSGYNSPLHFGNGTRLTVT.

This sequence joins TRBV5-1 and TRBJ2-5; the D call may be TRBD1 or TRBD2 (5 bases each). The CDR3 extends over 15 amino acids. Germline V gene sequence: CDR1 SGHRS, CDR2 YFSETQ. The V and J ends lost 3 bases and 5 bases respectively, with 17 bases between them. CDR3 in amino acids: CASSWQGGWGETQYF. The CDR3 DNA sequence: TGCGCCAGCAGCTGGCAGGGCGGTTGGGGGGAGACCCAGTACTTC. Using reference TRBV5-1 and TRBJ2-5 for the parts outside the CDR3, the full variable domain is KAGVTQTPRYLIKTRGQQVTLSCSPISGHRSVSWYQQTPGQGLQFLFEYFSETQRNKGNFPGRFSGRQFSNSRSEMNVSTLELGDSALYLCASSWQGGWGETQYFGPGTRLLVL.

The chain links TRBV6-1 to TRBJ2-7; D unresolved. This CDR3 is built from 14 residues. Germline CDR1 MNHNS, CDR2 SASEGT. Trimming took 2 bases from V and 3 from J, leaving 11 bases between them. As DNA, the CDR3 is TGTGCCAGCAGTGAAACCCTCCTGTTCTACGAGCAGTACGTC. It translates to CASSETLLFYEQYV.

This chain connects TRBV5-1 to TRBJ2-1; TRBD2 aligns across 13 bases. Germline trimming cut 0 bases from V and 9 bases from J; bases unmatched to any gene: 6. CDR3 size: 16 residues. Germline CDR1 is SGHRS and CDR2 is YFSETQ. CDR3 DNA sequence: TGCGCCAGCAGCTTGGCCGCCGGACTAGCGGGGGTTGAGCAGTTCTTC. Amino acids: CASSLAAGLAGVEQFF.

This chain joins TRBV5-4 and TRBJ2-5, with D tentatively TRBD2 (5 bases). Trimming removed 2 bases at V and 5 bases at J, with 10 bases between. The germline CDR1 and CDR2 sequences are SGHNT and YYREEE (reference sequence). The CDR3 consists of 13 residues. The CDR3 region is CASSFERSETQYF. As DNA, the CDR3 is TGTGCCAGCAGCTTTGAGCGGTCGGAGACCCAGTACTTC.

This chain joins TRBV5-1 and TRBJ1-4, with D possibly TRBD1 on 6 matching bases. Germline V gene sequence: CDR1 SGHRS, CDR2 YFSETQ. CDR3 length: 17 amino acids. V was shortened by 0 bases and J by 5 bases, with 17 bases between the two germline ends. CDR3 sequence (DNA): TGCGCCAGCAGCTTGGAGCTGGGCCCCAGGGGAAATGAAAAACTGTTTTTT. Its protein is CASSLELGPRGNEKLFF.